This TCR beta chain was recorded in a study of patients and donors after allogeneic stem cell transplantation (dated by TCRdb to the early 2020s). The sample holds a few counts of this clonotype. Its antigen is still unknown. Qualities for individual bases were not recorded, and no much larger clone is one base off. The library was produced with RT-PCR. The instrument was a NextSeq 550. The public sequencing data were trimmed at Q25 with fastp and processed into clonotypes with MiXCR by TCRdb, which kept only in-frame beta chains. A single entry per CDR3 protein holds the most common genes and DNA from its merged rows. The sample table holds 95,000 to 120,000 distinct CDR3 sequences, of which over 30% were seen once. The top ten clones comprise 27% of the sample. The TCR originated in a human donor who was either an allogeneic HSCT recipient or a stem cell or donor lymphocyte infusion donor (not recorded which). It is not recorded whose cells these are; they may come from a transplant donor. Sequenced input: blood, either unsorted or a sorted T cell fraction (not recorded which).

CDR3 protein: CASSLPRTSVISYNEQFF. The nucleotide sequence reads TGTGCCAGCAGCTTACCCCGCACTAGCGTAATATCCTACAATGAGCAGTTCTTC. In this chain, TRBV7-9 is recombined with TRBJ2-1; TRBD2 matches 7 bases in the middle. Germline trimming: 2 bases from V, 1 base from J; junction bases outside gene matches: 11. Inclusive of the bounding cysteine and phenylalanine, the CDR3 is 18 residues long. CDR3 DNA is the only sequence kept; it has 54 bases, read in frame from the first base. Taken from the germline V gene (reference sequence), the CDR1 and CDR2 loops are SEHNR and FQNEAQ.